This record concerns one T cell receptor (beta chain) sequence. Its antigen is still unknown. Since a much larger clone is just one base distant, this may be a read error. The iRepertoire nested amplicon-rescue multiplex PCR amplified TCR alpha and beta CDR3s from RNA. One-step reverse transcription and amplification started from approximately 100-400 ng of tissue mRNA or PBMC total RNA. TCRdb called the multiplex PCR reads again in MiXCR, with one record for every CDR3 protein. The sample comprises under 200,000 distinct CDR3 sequences, roughly 45% of which are singletons, and around 4.9% rests with the top ten. The CDR3 contains 12 residues. Germline values: CDR1 LGHNT, CDR2 FRNRAP. Trimming pared 1 base from V and 5 bases from J, leaving 4 bases between. These data originate in a study of glioma-infiltrating T cells. General study results and limits: Very few CDR3 sequences were shared between tissue and blood. Non-neoplastic patients had below-expected tissue-blood divergence, while all gliomas exceeded expectation.

The source material was glioma tissue, nonneoplastic brain tissue, or PBMCs (not recorded which). The receptor's source is a human donor with low-grade glioma or glioblastoma, undergoing nonglioma brain surgery, or in good health (not recorded which). This rearrangement joins TRBV12-5 to TRBJ2-3; D remains unclear. The CDR3 region is CASGLGRDTQYF. DNA for the CDR3: TGTGCTAGTGGTTTGGGCAGAGATACGCAGTATTTT.